These T cell receptor beta chains were read from a single sample in a study of Ad26.COV2.S vaccination and SARS-CoV-2 variants. Assay used: immunoSEQ multiplex PCR; TCRdb lists only in-frame clones, some missing. The sample carries 380,000 or so clones, 83% recorded once. The sample here was peripheral blood, taken in a trial of Ad26.COV2.S vaccine versus placebo. These receptors came from a person aged 18-65 years who received the Ad26.COV2.S COVID-19 vaccine or a placebo. The CDR3 runs from the conserved cysteine through the conserved F or W. A D gene is named only where the DNA matches it firmly. A row's size may be missing; if present it is once, few, many or a size class.

D	J	V	size	DNA	CDR3
.	TRBJ1-6	TRBV6-5	.	TGTGCCAGCACCGAGCCTCAGGGAGATAATTCACCCCTCCACTTT	CASTEPQGDNSPLHF
.	TRBJ2-7	TRBV5-6	.	TGTGCCAGCAGCTCAAACCCAGAAGCCTACGAGCAGTACTTC	CASSSNPEAYEQYF
TRBD2	TRBJ2-5	TRBV5-6	.	TGTGCCAGCAGCGATAGCGGGAGGGCCCGAGAGACCCAGTACTTC	CASSDSGRARETQYF
.	TRBJ2-7	TRBV11-2	.	TGTGCCAGCAGCTCGACCTGGACTCGCTCCTACGAGCAGTACTTC	CASSSTWTRSYEQYF
.	TRBJ2-1	TRBV10-3	.	TGTGCCATCAGTGAGTCAGGGGGAAAAGGTCCGCAGTTCTTC	CAISESGGKGPQFF
.	TRBJ1-1	TRBV12-3/TRBV12-4	.	TGTGCCAGCAGCCCTATGAACACTGAAGCTTTCTTT	CASSPMNTEAFF
.	TRBJ1-2	TRBV28	.	TGTGCCAGCAGTTTTTTCCAGGGCTTCTATGGCTACACCTTC	CASSFFQGFYGYTF
.	TRBJ2-2	TRBV18	few	TGTGCCAGCTCACCAACCACTGGGACCAACACCGGGGAGCTGTTTTTT	CASSPTTGTNTGELFF
.	TRBJ1-5	TRBV7-2	.	TGTGCCAGCAGCCCGGACACAAGCAATCAGCCCCAGCATTTT	CASSPDTSNQPQHF
TRBD1	TRBJ2-1	TRBV12-5	.	TGTGCTAGTGGTTTAACCAGGGGGCCCTACAATGAGCAGTTCTTC	CASGLTRGPYNEQFF
.	TRBJ1-1	TRBV19	.	TGTGCCAGTAGAAAGGTGGGGAATGTAGCTGAAGCTTTCTTT	CASRKVGNVAEAFF
.	TRBJ1-1	TRBV7-2	.	TGTGCCAGCAAAGAAGTGGGGCTTATGAACACTGAAGCTTTCTTT	CASKEVGLMNTEAFF
TRBD1	TRBJ1-2	TRBV3-1/TRBV3-2	.	TGTGCCAGCAGCCATCAATCCATCGGGTCAGGGGGGTATGGCTACACCTTC	CASSHQSIGSGGYGYTF
.	TRBJ1-1	TRBV7-6	.	TGTGCCAGCAGCTCAAGGGGGGGAAGGGCTGAAGCTTTCTTT	CASSSRGGRAEAFF
.	TRBJ1-4	TRBV6-6	.	TGTGCCAGCAGTCGGGGTGAAAAACTGTTTTTT	CASSRGEKLFF
.	TRBJ2-6	TRBV2	.	TGTGCCAGCAGCGCCCGGGTCGGCGTTGGGGCCAACGTCCTGACTTTC	CASSARVGVGANVLTF
.	TRBJ1-3	TRBV5-1	.	TGCGCCAGCAGCCTGAGCGGGGACCTCTCTGGAAACACCATATATTTT	CASSLSGDLSGNTIYF
.	TRBJ1-1	TRBV18	.	TGTGCCAGCTCACCAGGTTCGATTGGACCCTTGGCTTTCTTT	CASSPGSIGPLAFF
.	TRBJ1-5	TRBV30	.	TGTGCCTGGAACGGGGGGGGACGCCATCAGCCCCAGCATTTT	CAWNGGGRHQPQHF
.	TRBJ2-1	TRBV5-5	.	TGTGCCAGCAGCTTGTTTCTAGGGGGATTTGAGCAGTTCTTC	CASSLFLGGFEQFF
.	TRBJ2-7	TRBV5-1	.	TGCGCCAGCAGCTTGGAAGGAATCTCCTACGAGCAGTACTTC	CASSLEGISYEQYF
TRBD1	TRBJ2-5	TRBV11-2	.	TGTGCCAGCAGCTTAGGGGGACAGCAAGAGACCCAGTACTTC	CASSLGGQQETQYF
.	TRBJ2-5	TRBV7-9	.	TGTGCCAGCAGCTCCTTATCCCGGGACTTTGGACGGGAGACCCAGTACTTC	CASSSLSRDFGRETQYF
.	TRBJ2-7	TRBV11-3	.	TGTGCCAGCAGCTTTGGGGGCGCGTACGAGCAGTACTTC	CASSFGGAYEQYF
TRBD2	TRBJ2-7	TRBV5-4	many	TGTGCCAGCAGCTCTAGCGGGAGGGAGGACGAGCAGTACTTC	CASSSSGREDEQYF
.	TRBJ1-5	TRBV28	.	TGTGCCAGCAGTTTAGGGGGATGGAGCAATCAGCCCCAGCATTTT	CASSLGGWSNQPQHF
.	TRBJ2-5	TRBV12-3/TRBV12-4	.	TGTGCCAGCAGTCTCAGGGTCCAAGAGACCCAGTACTTC	CASSLRVQETQYF
.	TRBJ2-7	TRBV30	.	TGTGCCTGGAGTCCTGGCTCCTTTAACGAGCAGTACTTC	CAWSPGSFNEQYF
.	TRBJ2-1	TRBV27	.	TGTGCCAGCAGTTTAGGTCAAGGCCGCCCCCTAAACAATGAGCAGTTCTTC	CASSLGQGRPLNNEQFF
.	TRBJ1-1	TRBV4-1	.	TGCGCCAGCAGCCAAGATGGCGCAGGGGTTGAGGCTTTCTTT	CASSQDGAGVEAFF
.	TRBJ2-7	TRBV4-3	.	TGCGCCAGCAGCCAAGGTCTTATCTACGAGCAGTACTTC	CASSQGLIYEQYF
.	TRBJ1-3	TRBV13	.	TGTGCCAGCAGCTTATATGGAAACACCATATATTTT	CASSLYGNTIYF
.	TRBJ2-1	TRBV9	.	TGTGCCAGCAGCGTGCCGGGGAATTACAATGAGCAGTTCTTC	CASSVPGNYNEQFF
TRBD2	TRBJ2-5	TRBV13	.	TGTGCCAGCAGCTTAGAGCGGGGGGAACAAGAGACCCAGTACTTC	CASSLERGEQETQYF
.	TRBJ2-3	TRBV7-9	.	TGTGCCAGCAGCATTAGAATTGGCGGCGGGCGGGTGTTGGATACGCAGTATTTT	CASSIRIGGGRVLDTQYF
.	TRBJ2-5	TRBV6-5	once	TGTGCCAGCAGTCTCTCCTGGGGGCAAGAGACCCAGTACTTC	CASSLSWGQETQYF
.	TRBJ2-5	TRBV7-2	.	TGTGCCAGCAGCTCCTCCCGGGGAGCGCAGACCCAGTACTTC	CASSSSRGAQTQYF
TRBD1	TRBJ2-7	TRBV6-5	once	TGTGCCAGCAGTACTGGGGCAGGGGGCTACGAGCAGTACTTC	CASSTGAGGYEQYF
.	TRBJ1-4	TRBV30	.	TGTGCCTGGAGTGTAAAGGGGTATCGTGAAAAACTGTTTTTT	CAWSVKGYREKLFF